These 17 T cell receptor beta chains were sequenced from one sample in a study of CD8+ T cells in alopecia areata. Extracted from the samples, RNA was reverse transcribed into cDNA to serve as the sequencing template. Here immunoSEQ multiplex PCR was the method, and the copy in TCRdb shows in-frame clones only, minus some. This sample comprises some 120,000 clones, none seen once only. Sequenced material: lesional skin. These TCRs come from a C3H/HeJ mouse with alopecia areata. This strain's MHC haplotype is H2-k.

With respect to this clone: The germline and genes are mouse ones. Coverage ceases 4 residues before the CDR3 finishes, and the germline J gene fills in the end. The genes are TRBV1 and TRBJ1-4, with D possibly matching TRBD1 (5 bases). The CDR3 extends over 15 amino acids. Deletions cut 4 bases from V and 1 base from J, with 10 bases between. CDR1 is NSQYPW and CDR2 is LRSPGD in the germline V gene (reference sequence). The DNA read from the CDR3 is TGCACCTGCAGTGGCACAGGAGATTCCAACGAA. As protein: CTCSGTGDSNE. The complete CDR3 sequence is CTCSGTGDSNERLFF.

This clone occurred many times. Gene and germline names: mouse. Coverage ceases 4 residues before the CDR3 finishes, and the germline J gene fills in the end. This sequence joins TRBV1 and TRBJ2-2, with TRBD2 identical over 8 bases. The trim removed 3 bases at V and 4 bases at J, leaving 4 bases unmatched. Germline CDR1 reads NSQYPW; CDR2 reads LRSPGD (reference sequence). The CDR3 is 15 amino acids. This chain's CDR3 is CTCSAGGARTGQLYF. CDR3 DNA, as far as it was read: TGCACCTGCAGTGCCGGGGGGGCGCGCACCGGG.

As concerns this clone: Relative to the germline gene, one junction end is altered; a read error may explain this. The gene names here belong to mouse. The read is 4 residues too short to cover the CDR3 end, so that end is filled in from the germline J gene. The rearrangement links TRBV19 to TRBJ2-3; 7 bases map to TRBD2. The CDR3 is 15 amino acids. Germline CDR1 is FNHDT and CDR2 is SITEND (reference sequence). CDR3 DNA (partial): TGTGGCAGCAGTCCGCTGGGGGATAGTGCAGAA. Protein: CGSSPLGDSAE. The entire CDR3 protein is CGSSPLGDSAETLYF.

In its sample, this clone was seen a few times. Gene and germline names: mouse. The sequenced fragment ends 4 residues before the CDR3 boundary, so the rest is inferred from the germline J gene. The rearrangement uses TRBV13-1 and TRBJ2-7; D may be TRBD2 (6 bases). The CDR3 runs to 14 residues. The ends were cut back, 2 bases at V and 0 bases at J, with 9 bases in the middle. Germline CDR1 and CDR2: NSHNY and SYGAGN. The sequenced part of the CDR3 DNA is TGTGCCAGCAGTGAAGGACTGTTCTCCTAT. Protein product: CASSEGLFSY. The full CDR3 sequence reads CASSEGLFSYEQYF.

This clone has a handful of counts. The listed genes are named as in mouse. The observed sequence ends 4 residues before the CDR3 terminus, with the missing tail filled in from the germline J gene. V and J are TRBV1 and TRBJ2-1; D possibly corresponds to TRBD2 (6 bases). Deletions cut 4 bases from V and 4 bases from J, with 11 bases between. The germline V gene encodes CDR1 NSQYPW and CDR2 LRSPGD (reference sequence). The CDR3 is made up of 14 amino acids. CDR3 DNA (partial): TGCACCTGCAGTGGAGCGGGGGGTTATGCT. Encoded protein: CTCSGAGGYA. The whole CDR3 sequence reads CTCSGAGGYAEQFF.

With regard to this clone: Gene names and germline match the mouse. Read coverage stops 4 residues before the CDR3 terminus; the germline J gene supplies the remainder. This chain joins TRBV13-3 and TRBJ2-4, with TRBD2 matching 10 bases. CDR1 NNHDY and CDR2 SYVADS come from the germline V gene. This CDR3 spans 15 amino acids. The CDR3 sequence is CASSNGLGAENTLYF. The part of the CDR3 DNA that was read is TGTGCCAGCAGCAATGGACTGGGGGCGGAGAAC.

This clone was counted ten times or more. Mouse gene names and germline throughout. The read ends 4 residues early relative to the CDR3; the germline J gene fills the gap. J is TRBJ1-2 and V is TRBV13-3; a possible D gene is TRBD1 (6 bases). This CDR3 contains 16 residues. The germline V gene has CDR1 NNHDY and CDR2 SYVADS. V was shortened by 0 bases and J by 0 bases, with 12 bases between the two germline ends. The CDR3 bases that were read are TGTGCCAGCAGTGATGTATGGGACAAAACAAACTCC. The encoded protein is CASSDVWDKTNS. The whole CDR3 protein reads CASSDVWDKTNSDYTF.

A remark on this clone: Mouse gene names and germline throughout. The read comes to an end 4 residues before the CDR3 does, leaving the germline J gene to fill in the end. This sequence joins TRBV1 and TRBJ1-1; weak D call: TRBD1 (5 bases). The CDR3 extends over 14 amino acids. With 4 bases removed from V and 0 bases from J, the gap between germline ends came to 9 bases. CDR1 and CDR2 (germline): NSQYPW, LRSPGD (reference sequence). The CDR3 DNA, read in part, is TGCACCTGCAGTGTCGACAGAGCAAACACA. Its translation: CTCSVDRANT. The entire CDR3 protein reads CTCSVDRANTEVFF. The full variable domain, with the rest looked up from reference TRBV1 and TRBJ1-1, is VTLLEQNPRWRLVPRGQAVNLRCILKNSQYPWMSWYQQDLQKQLQWLFTLRSPGDKEVKSLPGADYLATRVTDTELRLQVANMSQGRTLYCTCSVDRANTEVFFGKGTRLTVV.

This clone was detected only a few times. Each gene name is a mouse one. The read stops 4 residues short of the end of the CDR3; the missing end is completed from the germline J gene. This chain joins TRBV13-3 and TRBJ2-1; 10 bases match TRBD2. This CDR3 spans 15 amino acids. Germline lookup yields CDR1 NNHDY and CDR2 SYVADS. The DNA read from the CDR3 is TGTGCCAGCAGTGATGATGCTGGGGGGGCGCCT. This gives the protein CASSDDAGGAP. The CDR3 as a whole reads CASSDDAGGAPEQFF.

This clone was detected only a few times. Gene names denote mouse genes. The read stops 4 residues short of the end of the CDR3; the missing end is completed from the germline J gene. This sequence joins TRBV13-3 and TRBJ2-7; TRBD1 is a possible D gene (6 bases). V lost 1 base and J lost 0, with 11 bases in between. The CDR3 covers 15 residues. Germline-derived CDR1 and CDR2 are NNHDY and SYVADS. CDR3 in amino acids: CASSDRDTNSYEQYF. CDR3 DNA, as far as it was read: TGTGCCAGCAGTGATCGGGACACAAACTCCTAT.

This clone was recorded many times. Mouse gene names and germline throughout. The read ends 4 residues early relative to the CDR3; the germline J gene fills the gap. J is TRBJ2-1 and V is TRBV13-3; 10 nucleotides match TRBD2. The J segment lost 6 bases and the V segment lost 1 base, leaving 4 bases of the junction unmatched. This CDR3 comprises 15 residues. The germline gives CDR1 NNHDY, CDR2 SYVADS. Partial CDR3 DNA: TGTGCCAGCAGTGATCGCTGGGGGGGCGGTGCT. This translates into CASSDRWGGGA. In full, the CDR3 reads CASSDRWGGGAEQFF.

A word on this clone: Gene names and germline refer to mouse. The read ends 4 residues before the CDR3 terminus; that terminus is restored from the germline J gene. This chain joins TRBV17 and TRBJ2-7; 10 nucleotides agree with TRBD2. The CDR3 sequence is 16 residues long. The germline V gene has CDR1 MNHDT and CDR2 YYDKIL. The J segment lost 0 bases and the V segment lost 0 bases, leaving 2 bases of the junction unmatched. CDR3 bases read: TGTGCTAGCAGTAGAGATGGGACTGGGGTCTCCTAT. It specifies CASSRDGTGVSY. The whole CDR3 protein is CASSRDGTGVSYEQYF.

This clone was detected only a few times. Gene names follow the mouse nomenclature. With the read ending 4 residues before the CDR3 end, the germline J gene is used to fill in that end. Other DNA sequences in this sample translate to the same CDR3. The chain is built from TRBV13-3 and TRBJ2-1; TRBD1 aligns across 9 bases. CDR1 and CDR2 (germline): NNHDY, SYVADS. After removal of 5 bases from V and 1 base from J, the junction contained 4 bases not matched to a gene. The CDR3 has 15 residues. CDR3 bases read: TGTGCCAGCAGCGTGACAGGGGGGAACTATGCT. Translated: CASSVTGGNYA. The whole CDR3 region reads CASSVTGGNYAEQFF.

The table lists this clone with a few counts. Gene labels here are mouse ones. The DNA ends 4 residues before the CDR3 does, and the rest of the CDR3 is filled in from the germline J gene. The genes are TRBV13-2 and TRBJ2-3; D uncertain. There are 14 residues in the CDR3. V dropped 0 bases and J dropped 2 bases, with 7 bases sitting between them. The germline V gene has CDR1 NNHNN and CDR2 SYGAGS (reference sequence). The sequenced part of the CDR3 DNA is TGTGCCAGCGGTGATGAGGGTTTTGCAGAA. Protein sequence: CASGDEGFAE. From start to end, the CDR3 is CASGDEGFAETLYF.

For this clone: Mouse gene names apply. The read terminates 4 residues before the CDR3 end, so the remaining end is supplied by the germline J gene. The V call is TRBV12-2, the J call TRBJ1-2, with TRBD1 identical over 7 bases. The ends lost 4 bases at V and 3 bases at J; junction bases unmatched: 7. The CDR3 is made up of 14 amino acids. Germline V CDR1 and CDR2: SGHLS, HYDKME. CDR3 DNA, as far as it was read: TGTGCCAGCTCCCCCGGGACAGAACACTCC. Protein sequence: CASSPGTEHS. The CDR3 in its entirety is CASSPGTEHSDYTF.

This clone was detected only a few times. The gene symbols are mouse symbols. The read is 4 residues too short to cover the CDR3 end, so that end is filled in from the germline J gene. The chain is built from TRBV1 and TRBJ2-1; the match to TRBD2 covers 7 bases. The ends lost 3 bases at V and 1 base at J; junction bases unmatched: 6. CDR1 NSQYPW and CDR2 LRSPGD come from the germline V gene (reference sequence). CDR3 length equals 16 residues. The CDR3 reads CTCSAPDGGNYAEQFF. CDR3 DNA (partial): TGCACCTGCAGTGCCCCCGATGGGGGGAACTATGCT.

This clone was seen only a few times. The translated DNA and TCRdb's protein are not identical at residue 10; the protein here was translated from the DNA. Mouse germline and gene names are used. Read sequence stops 3 residues before the CDR3 end, and the germline J gene provides the missing end. This chain connects TRBV19 to TRBJ1-3; no definite D call. Trimming took 1 base from V and 6 from J, leaving 8 bases between them. The germline gives CDR1 FNHDT, CDR2 SITEND (reference sequence). The CDR3 length is 13 residues. The CDR3 loop is CASSILRLNTLYF. The sequenced part of the CDR3 DNA is TGTGCCAGCAGTATACTACGACTAAATACG.